The source of this T cell receptor (beta chain) is a study of blood T cell repertoires in COVID-19. Assay: immunoSEQ multiplex PCR; the TCRdb copy retains only in-frame clones and omits some. This table has 300,000 or so clones, about 87% appearing once. The germline CDR1 and CDR2 sequences are SGDLS and YYNGEE. The junction had 0 bases not matched to a gene; V was cut back by 2 bases and J by 0 bases. CDR3 length equals 15 residues. Sequencing was carried out using peripheral blood. The rearrangement joins TRBV9 to TRBJ2-2; 8 nucleotides agree with TRBD2. This receptor was taken from a woman aged 40 to 50 with acute or convalescent COVID-19. The CDR3, as DNA: TGTGCCAGCAGCGTTAGCGGGGCGAACACCGGGGAGCTGTTTTTT. This sequence encodes CASSVSGANTGELFF.